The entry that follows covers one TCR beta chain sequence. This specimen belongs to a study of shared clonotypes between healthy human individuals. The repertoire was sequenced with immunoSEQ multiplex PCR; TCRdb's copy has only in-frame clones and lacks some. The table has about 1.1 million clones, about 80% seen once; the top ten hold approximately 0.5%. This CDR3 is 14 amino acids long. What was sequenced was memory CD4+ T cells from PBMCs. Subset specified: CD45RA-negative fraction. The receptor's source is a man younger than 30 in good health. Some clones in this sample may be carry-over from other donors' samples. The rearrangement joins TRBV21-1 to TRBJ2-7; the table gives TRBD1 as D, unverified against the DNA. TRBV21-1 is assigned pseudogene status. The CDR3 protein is CASIPRHLYYEQYF. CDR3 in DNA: TGTGCCAGCATCCCCAGACACCTCTACTACGAGCAGTACTTC.